Sequencing of this T cell receptor (beta chain) was carried out in a study of cytomegalovirus exposure and HLA in healthy donors. Overall study results and limits: The study found most TCR sequences rare, yet found some public TCRs in many donors. The study flagged some 180 TCR beta chains as cytomegalovirus-associated. One later analysis reportedly identified an Asian-associated ancestry cluster that showed fewer N-insertions than the approximately 600-donor mean.

The V segment lost 6 bases and the J segment 5 bases; nucleotides outside the gene matches: 3. The CDR3 extends over 13 amino acids. Germline CDR1 and CDR2: MDHEN and SYDVKM. For this clone: Its antigen remains unknown.

Primers: 60 Vbeta forward and 13 Jbeta reverse. Method: immunoSEQ multiplex PCR; TCRdb's copy keeps in-frame clones and lacks some. The sample yields around 110,000 clones, 70% to 75% seen once. The sample taken for sequencing was PBMCs. The receptor comes from a woman between 18 and 29 years old in good health and CMV-seronegative. This chain links TRBV28 with TRBJ2-1; 8 bases agree with TRBD2. The CDR3 DNA is TGTGCCAGCAGGGGACTAGGGGACAATGAGCAGTTCTTC. Amino acid sequence: CASRGLGDNEQFF.